Detailed here is one T cell receptor (beta chain). Per the study methods: By means of reference gene primer amplification, nucleated cell counts were estimated. Method: immunoSEQ multiplex PCR; TCRdb's copy keeps in-frame clones and lacks some. V and J calls and clone size follow that table, whereas D and trimming were derived from the DNA. The repertoire has under 250,000 clones, about 83% of them found once; the top ten carry about 4%. The data originate from a study of blood T cell repertoires in COVID-19. The sequence derives from a man between 45 and 60 years old with acute or convalescent COVID-19. The sequenced material came from peripheral blood.

The CDR3 spells CASSRQGDYGYTF. For the CDR3, the DNA is TGTGCCAGCAGCCGCCAGGGGGACTATGGCTACACCTTC. The V call is TRBV11-2, the J call TRBJ1-2, with 7 bases identical to TRBD1. Germline CDR1 SGHAT, CDR2 FQNNGV. With 5 bases clipped from V and 3 bases from J, the junction kept 3 bases outside the gene matches. The CDR3 loop spans 13 amino acids. The whole variable domain, remainder taken from reference TRBV11-2 and TRBJ1-2, is EAGVAQSPRYKIIEKRQSVAFWCNPISGHATLYWYQQILGQGPKLLIQFQNNGVVDDSQLPKDRFSAERLKGVDSTLKIQPAKLEDSAVYLCASSRQGDYGYTFGSGTRLTVV.